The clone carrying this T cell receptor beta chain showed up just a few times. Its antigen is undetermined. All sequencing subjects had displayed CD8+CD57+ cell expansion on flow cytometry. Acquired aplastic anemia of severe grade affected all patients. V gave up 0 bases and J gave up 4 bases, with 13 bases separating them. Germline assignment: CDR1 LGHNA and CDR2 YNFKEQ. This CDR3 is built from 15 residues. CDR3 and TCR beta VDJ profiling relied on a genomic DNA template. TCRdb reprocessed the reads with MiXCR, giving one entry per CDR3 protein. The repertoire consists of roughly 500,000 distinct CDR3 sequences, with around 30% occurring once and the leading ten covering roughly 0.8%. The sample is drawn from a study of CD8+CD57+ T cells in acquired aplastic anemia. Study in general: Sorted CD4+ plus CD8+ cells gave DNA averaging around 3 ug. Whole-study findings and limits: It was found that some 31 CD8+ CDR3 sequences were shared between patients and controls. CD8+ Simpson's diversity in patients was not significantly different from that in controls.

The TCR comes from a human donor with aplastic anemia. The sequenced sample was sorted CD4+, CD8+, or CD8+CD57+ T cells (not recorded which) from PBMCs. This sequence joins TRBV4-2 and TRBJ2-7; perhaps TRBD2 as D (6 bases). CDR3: CASSQDVQAGYEQYF. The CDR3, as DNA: TGTGCCAGCAGCCAAGATGTTCAAGCGGGTTACGAGCAGTACTTC.